These 30 T cell receptor beta chains originate from one sample sequenced in a study of T cell responses to AZD1222 COVID-19 vaccine. Repertoires were generated with immunoSEQ multiplex PCR, while TCRdb's copy carries only in-frame clones and drops some. The sample lists more than 150,000 clones; 90% were seen once. The sample was peripheral blood, taken on day 0 of AZD1222 vaccination. These receptors originate from an adult in good health.

The chain carries TRBV11-2 and TRBJ2-7, with TRBD1 matching 8 bases. Germline CDR1 reads SGHAT; CDR2 reads FQNNGV. V trimming: 5 bases; J trimming: 2 bases; junction bases outside the gene matches: 2. The CDR3 runs to 13 residues. The CDR3 DNA reads as TGTGCCAGCAGCGAGGACAGGGCCTACGAGCAGTACTTC. It codes for CASSEDRAYEQYF.

J is TRBJ1-1 and V is TRBV7-2; the D is unclear. The V gene's germline CDR1 is SGHTA and CDR2 FQGNSA. The V and J ends lost 0 bases and 8 bases respectively, with 7 bases between them. The CDR3 runs 12 residues. CDR3 DNA: TGTGCCAGCAGCTTAGCCATCGCAGAAGCTTTCTTT. Translated: CASSLAIAEAFF.

The chain combines TRBV6-1 with TRBJ2-3, with D perhaps given as TRBD1 or TRBD2 (5 bases each). Trimming cost V 0 bases and J 2 bases, with 9 bases left between them. Germline V gives CDR1 MNHNS, CDR2 SASEGT. The CDR3 totals 15 residues. CDR3 bases: TGTGCCAGCAGTGAAGCCAGGGACCCCACAGATACGCAGTATTTT. As protein: CASSEARDPTDTQYF.

This chain joins TRBV11-1 and TRBJ2-1; D is ambiguous. This CDR3 has 14 residues. The ends were cut back, 0 bases at V and 7 bases at J, with 10 bases in the middle. Germline V gene data show CDR1 as SGHAT and CDR2 as FQDESV (reference sequence). The CDR3 bases are TGTGCCAGCAGCTTAGCCGAACCCGGTAATGAGCAGTTCTTC. This sequence encodes CASSLAEPGNEQFF.

The V call is TRBV5-1, the J call TRBJ1-2; D unclear. V dropped 0 bases and J dropped 0 bases, with 6 bases sitting between them. Germline CDR1 reads SGHRS; CDR2 reads YFSETQ. This CDR3 has 14 amino acids. CDR3 in amino acids: CASSLDSTNYGYTF. DNA for the CDR3: TGCGCCAGCAGCTTGGACAGTACTAACTATGGCTACACCTTC.

The rearrangement joins TRBV12-3 or TRBV12-4 to TRBJ1-5; D remains ambiguous. With 2 bases removed from V and 5 bases from J, the gap between germline ends came to 7 bases. The CDR3 has 13 amino acids. DNA for the CDR3: TGTGCCAGCAGTTTATGGACGGATCAGCCCCAGCATTTT. Encoded protein: CASSLWTDQPQHF.

This rearrangement joins TRBV18 to TRBJ1-4, with 9 bases aligning to TRBD1. Trimming at V came to 4 bases and at J to 8 bases, leaving 8 bases not matched to a gene. Germline V gives CDR1 KGHSH, CDR2 LQKENI. This CDR3 spans 15 amino acids. CDR3 nucleotide sequence: TGTGCCAGCTCACTTTCCGGGACAGGGAACGAAAAACTGTTTTTT. Translation: CASSLSGTGNEKLFF.

V is TRBV7-9 and J is TRBJ2-5; D not certain. CDR3 length equals 15 residues. Trimming removed 2 bases at V and 5 bases at J, with 15 bases between. In germline, CDR1 is SEHNR, CDR2 FQNEAQ (reference sequence). This CDR3 reads CASSLLGQPTETQYF. DNA for the CDR3: TGTGCCAGCAGCTTATTAGGGCAGCCAACGGAGACCCAGTACTTC.

The J gene is TRBJ2-5, the V gene TRBV5-1; 9 nucleotides match TRBD1. The germline V gene encodes CDR1 SGHRS and CDR2 YFSETQ. CDR3 size: 14 residues. V shed 4 bases and J 6 bases; nucleotides not matched to a gene: 7. The CDR3 loop reads CASSQGQGEKTQYF. The CDR3, as DNA: TGCGCCAGCAGCCAGGGACAGGGAGAAAAGACCCAGTACTTC. The complete variable domain, with remaining parts taken from reference TRBV5-1 and TRBJ2-5, reads KAGVTQTPRYLIKTRGQQVTLSCSPISGHRSVSWYQQTPGQGLQFLFEYFSETQRNKGNFPGRFSGRQFSNSRSEMNVSTLELGDSALYLCASSQGQGEKTQYFGPGTRLLVL.

To note about this clone: This sequence may be a read error, since a much larger clone differs from it by one base. The same CDR3 also results from other DNA sequences found in this sample. The chain employs TRBV19 and TRBJ1-2; 7 bases fit TRBD1. The CDR3 totals 15 residues. J was trimmed by 6 bases and V by 5 bases; bases with no gene match: 12. CDR1 and CDR2 from the germline V gene are LNHDA and SQIVND (reference sequence). CDR3 residues: CASSSGGGQRNGYTF. The CDR3 nucleotides read TGTGCCAGTAGTTCAGGGGGGGGCCAACGGAATGGCTACACCTTC.

The chain employs TRBV6-5 and TRBJ1-4, with a possible D match to TRBD1 (6 bases). The CDR3 is made up of 14 amino acids. Trimming removed 8 bases at V and 7 bases at J, with 17 bases between. The V gene's germline CDR1 is MNHEY and CDR2 SVGAGI. Here the CDR3 reads CASRMGGLGEKLFF. Written as DNA, the CDR3 is TGTGCCAGCCGGATGGGGGGGCTGGGTGAAAAACTGTTTTTT.

V is TRBV28 and J is TRBJ1-6, with TRBD1 identical over 9 bases. Germline trimming cut 6 bases from V and 4 bases from J; bases unmatched to any gene: 16. This CDR3 comprises 19 residues. Per the germline V gene, CDR1 is MDHEN and CDR2 is SYDVKM. As DNA, the CDR3 is TGTGCCAGCAGCCCTGGGACAGGGTCGGTTGGGGGATATAATTCACCCCTCCACTTT. Residues: CASSPGTGSVGGYNSPLHF.

The rearrangement links TRBV29-1 to TRBJ2-7, with D perhaps matching TRBD1 or TRBD2 (5 bases each). Germline V gives CDR1 SQVTM, CDR2 ANQGSEA. Deletions cut 7 bases from V and 2 bases from J, with 9 bases between. The CDR3 sequence is 11 residues long. Written as DNA, the CDR3 is TGCAGCGCCATGGGACCCTACGAGCAGTACTTC. It translates to CSAMGPYEQYF.

The rearrangement uses TRBV12-3 or TRBV12-4 and TRBJ1-2; no firm D call. The CDR3 extends over 13 amino acids. V lost 5 bases to trimming and J lost 6 bases, with 13 bases between them. As DNA, the CDR3 is TGTGCCAGCAGTCCAACTGAAAGAAATGGCTACACCTTC. This gives the protein CASSPTERNGYTF.

The V and J genes are TRBV7-9 and TRBJ1-5; D might be TRBD1 (6 bases). Trimming left V 5 bases short and J 3 bases short, with 14 bases between. This CDR3 has 15 residues. Germline values: CDR1 SEHNR, CDR2 FQNEAQ (reference sequence). The CDR3 sequence: CASSRSGAVNQPQHF. CDR3 sequence (DNA): TGTGCCAGCAGCCGGTCAGGGGCAGTCAATCAGCCCCAGCATTTT.

This clone was found once. The genes are TRBV2 and TRBJ2-6, with D perhaps given as TRBD1 or TRBD2 (5 bases each). The CDR3 is 13 amino acids. In germline, CDR1 is SNHLY, CDR2 FYNNEI. Trimming removed 8 bases from V and 1 base from J, with 6 bases in between. CDR3 loop: CASGGSGANVLTF. CDR3 bases: TGTGCCAGCGGGGGATCTGGGGCCAACGTCCTGACTTTC.

The chain joins TRBV28 to TRBJ2-2; 11 bases fit TRBD2. Losses at the gene ends were 3 bases for V and 5 bases for J; bases not matched to a gene: 17. CDR1 and CDR2 (germline): MDHEN, SYDVKM. The CDR3 is 20 residues long. The CDR3, as DNA: TGTGCCAGCAGTTTGACTGTCCGCGGGACTAGCGGCCCTGTTACCGGGGAGCTGTTTTTT. Amino acid sequence: CASSLTVRGTSGPVTGELFF. Together with reference TRBV28 and TRBJ2-2, the CDR3 gives the full variable domain: DVKVTQSSRYLVKRTGEKVFLECVQDMDHENMFWYRQDPGLGLRLIYFSYDVKMKEKGDIPEGYSVSREKKERFSLILESASTNQTSMYLCASSLTVRGTSGPVTGELFFGEGSRLTVL.

The J gene is TRBJ2-1, the V gene TRBV28, with 7 bases identical to TRBD2. The germline CDR1 and CDR2 sequences are MDHEN and SYDVKM. This CDR3 has 14 residues. J lost 5 bases, V lost 7 bases, and 8 bases had no gene match. CDR3 sequence reads: CASIEAGKNNEQFF. DNA for the CDR3: TGTGCCAGCATTGAAGCGGGGAAGAACAATGAGCAGTTCTTC.

V and J are TRBV6-5 and TRBJ1-5, with D possibly TRBD1 on 6 matching bases. CDR3 length equals 14 residues. Trimming stripped 6 bases from V and 5 bases from J, with 14 bases between. Per germline, CDR1 MNHEY and CDR2 SVGAGI. CDR3 sequence reads: CASSRGQSYQPQHF. The CDR3 coding sequence is TGTGCCAGCAGCCGCGGACAGTCTTATCAGCCCCAGCATTTT.

This rearrangement joins TRBV9 to TRBJ1-6; no clear D gene. Germline CDR1 reads SGDLS; CDR2 reads YYNGEE. The CDR3 has 16 amino acids. V was cut by 0 bases and J by 3 bases, with 10 bases left in between. CDR3 bases: TGTGCCAGCAGCGTAGACAGTGGGCTCTATAATTCACCCCTCCACTTT. Translating it yields CASSVDSGLYNSPLHF.

The V and J genes are TRBV28 and TRBJ1-4; D is unclear. Germline assignment: CDR1 MDHEN and CDR2 SYDVKM. The CDR3 totals 16 residues. V dropped 6 bases and J dropped 4 bases, with 18 bases sitting between them. In DNA, the CDR3 is TGTGCCAGCAGCCCACCACCACAGCTACTTAATGAAAAACTGTTTTTT. Residues: CASSPPPQLLNEKLFF.

V is TRBV6-1 and J is TRBJ1-4; D is possibly TRBD1 (6 bases). Trimming cost V 1 base and J 5 bases, with 11 bases left between them. CDR1 and CDR2 from the germline V gene are MNHNS and SASEGT. The CDR3 runs to 15 residues. This CDR3 reads CASSEVLGGNEKLFF. DNA of the CDR3: TGTGCCAGCAGTGAAGTTCTAGGGGGAAATGAAAAACTGTTTTTT.

The chain is built from TRBV5-1 and TRBJ1-2; 7 bases are a match to TRBD1. J lost 2 bases, V lost 5 bases, and 6 bases had no gene match. Germline values: CDR1 SGHRS, CDR2 YFSETQ. The CDR3 has 14 amino acids. The CDR3 region is CASRVGTENYGYTF. The CDR3 nucleotides are TGCGCCAGCAGAGTCGGGACAGAAAACTATGGCTACACCTTC.

The count of this clone is one. The V call is TRBV30, the J call TRBJ1-1; TRBD1 matches 9 bases. The ends lost 3 bases at V and 7 bases at J; junction bases unmatched: 12. Germline V lookup: CDR1 GTSNPN, CDR2 SVGIG (reference sequence). The CDR3 loop spans 15 amino acids. The chain's CDR3 is CAWRDFTGGAGEAFF. CDR3 sequence (DNA): TGTGCCTGGAGAGATTTTACAGGGGGCGCGGGTGAAGCTTTCTTT.

The genes are TRBV7-2 and TRBJ1-5; TRBD1 might be the D (5 bases). The germline V and J ends were trimmed by 2 bases and 0 bases, with 14 bases remaining between them. The CDR3 spans 17 residues. Germline-derived CDR1 and CDR2 are SGHTA and FQGNSA. The CDR3 DNA follows: TGTGCCAGCAGCTTAACAGCAGGGAAATATAGCAATCAGCCCCAGCATTTT. Translating it yields CASSLTAGKYSNQPQHF. Variable domain in full (rest from reference TRBV7-2 and TRBJ1-5): GAGVSQSPSNKVTEKGKDVELRCDPISGHTALYWYRQSLGQGLEFLIYFQGNSAPDKSGLPSDRFSAERTGGSVSTLTIQRTQQEDSAVYLCASSLTAGKYSNQPQHFGDGTRLSIL.

The chain recombines TRBV27 with TRBJ2-3; a weak D match, TRBD1 (6 bases). Looked up from germline, CDR1 is MNHEY and CDR2 is SMNVEV (reference sequence). The CDR3 totals 13 residues. V was pared by 6 bases and J by 4 bases, with 11 bases between. This chain's CDR3 is CASRPGVADTQYF. CDR3 DNA: TGTGCCAGCAGACCAGGGGTTGCAGATACGCAGTATTTT.

The chain carries TRBV2 and TRBJ2-3, with TRBD1 matching over 7 bases. The CDR3 loop spans 15 amino acids. V lost 6 bases and J lost 2; bases outside the gene matches: 8. The germline V gene has CDR1 SNHLY and CDR2 FYNNEI. This CDR3 is CASRLRQGPTDTQYF. DNA for the CDR3: TGTGCCAGCAGATTGAGACAGGGCCCCACAGATACGCAGTATTTT.

The chain employs TRBV7-2 and TRBJ1-5; D is ambiguous. V was cut by 3 bases and J by 3 bases, with 3 bases left in between. Germline assignment: CDR1 SGHTA and CDR2 FQGNSA. The CDR3 covers 12 residues. The chain's CDR3 is CASSFFNQPQHF. CDR3 DNA sequence: TGTGCCAGCAGCTTTTTCAATCAGCCCCAGCATTTT.

This chain links TRBV5-1 with TRBJ2-1; no clear D gene. Germline CDR1 SGHRS, CDR2 YFSETQ. This CDR3 has 15 amino acids. Deletions cut 1 base from V and 8 bases from J, with 16 bases between. The CDR3 region is CASSLLSLQSDEQFF. The DNA of the CDR3 is TGCGCCAGCAGCTTGCTATCTCTCCAAAGTGATGAGCAGTTCTTC.

The CDR3 here is CASSLSKGNNGYTF. The CDR3 bases are TGTGCCAGCTCACTCAGCAAGGGGAATAATGGCTACACCTTC. This chain connects TRBV18 to TRBJ1-2, with TRBD1 as a possible D gene (5 bases). The CDR3 consists of 14 residues. Looked up from germline, CDR1 is KGHSH and CDR2 is LQKENI. V shed 4 bases and J shed 6 bases, with 15 bases lying between them. The variable domain in full, with the rest retrieved from reference TRBV18 and TRBJ1-2, is NAGVMQNPRHLVRRRGQEARLRCSPMKGHSHVYWYRQLPEEGLKFMVYLQKENIIDESGMPKERFSAEFPKEGPSILRIQQVVRGDSAAYFCASSLSKGNNGYTFGSGTRLTVV.